This T cell receptor (beta chain) was recovered during a study of CXCR3-negative and CXCR3-positive naive CD8 T cells. Remarks on this clonotype: Antigen unknown.

The CDR3 is 13 amino acids. Germline V CDR1 and CDR2: SQVTM, ANQGSEA. The study made its TRB cDNA libraries by 5' RACE, adding UMI labels. TCRdb reprocessed the 5' RACE reads and reports one entry per CDR3 protein, with no DNA. This repertoire includes 80,000 to 95,000 distinct CDR3 sequences. Study-wide results and limits: PBMCs showed partially decreased CXCR3 expression after cryopreservation, and most assays used fresh PBMCs. With surface CD5 comparable between naive subsets, TCR strength was estimated using properties derived from the TRB CDR3.

The chain couples TRBV29-1 to TRBJ1-2; TCRdb reports TRBD1, a call that lacks DNA to check it against. Material: naive CXCR3- CD8+ T cells from blood. Subset noted: CD45RO-CCR7+CD27+CD95- naive CD8+ T cells lacking CXCR3 (TNR3-). The sequence was collected from a human donor in good health. Some clones in this sample may be carry-over from other donors' samples. CDR3 sequence: CSVDLGAPYGYTF. Full variable domain (outside the CDR3, taken from reference TRBV29-1 and TRBJ1-2): SAVISQKPSRDICQRGTSLTIQCQVDSQVTMMFWYRQQPGQSLTLIATANQGSEATYESGFVIDKFPISRPNLTFSTLTVSNMSPEDSSIYLCSVDLGAPYGYTFGSGTRLTVV.